Presented here are 14 T cell receptor beta chains from one specimen sequenced in a study of OX40 agonist ivuxolimab in advanced cancers. The receptor library was made with the immunoSEQ multiplex PCR assay. TCRdb took this table from immuneACCESS and kept in-frame rearrangements with V and J called. Such tables lack part of the clones; where checked against another copy, unresolved V genes explain under half of the gap, and the rest is unexplained. Across this sample there are roughly 19,000 clones, with approximately 90% seen only once. Approximately 12% of the sample goes to the ten largest clones. The sample here was CD4+ or CD8+ T cells sorted from blood, taken in a trial of the OX40 agonist ivuxolimab. These TCRs come from an adult with an advanced solid tumor such as melanoma, head and neck, liver or kidney cancer.

This chain joins TRBV7-9 and TRBJ2-7, with 12 bases that match TRBD1. Germline loops: CDR1 SEHNR, CDR2 FQNEAQ (reference sequence). The J segment lost 5 bases and the V segment lost 4 bases, leaving 3 bases of the junction unmatched. The CDR3 is 14 amino acids. As DNA, the CDR3 is TGTGCCAGCAGCTGGGGGGACAGGGGGCACGAGCAGTACTTC. Protein product: CASSWGDRGHEQYF.

The CDR3 loop reads CASSPGTGAYGYTF. The CDR3 bases are TGTGCCAGCAGCCCGGGGACAGGTGCCTATGGCTACACCTTC. This rearrangement joins TRBV6-6 to TRBJ1-2; 8 nucleotides match TRBD1. The CDR3 extends over 14 amino acids. Losses at the gene ends were 6 bases for V and 4 bases for J; bases not matched to a gene: 7. From germline, CDR1 is MNHNY and CDR2 SVGAGI (reference sequence).

This clone has a single count. The chain has TRBV5-1 and TRBJ2-2; D is unresolved. The V end lost 5 bases, the J end lost 4 bases, and 3 bases lay between the germline ends. The CDR3 contains 11 residues. Looked up from germline, CDR1 is SGHRS and CDR2 is YFSETQ. The CDR3 reads CASSITGELFF. The CDR3 DNA follows: TGCGCCAGCAGTATCACCGGGGAGCTGTTTTTT.

CDR3 nucleotides: TGTGCCAGCAGGAGACAGACGGGGAGCGATCCCCTCCACTTT. Protein sequence: CASRRQTGSDPLHF. The chain combines TRBV5-6 with TRBJ1-6; D perhaps matches TRBD1 (5 bases). Germline lookup yields CDR1 SGHDT and CDR2 YYEEEE. Trimming took 5 bases from V and 13 from J, leaving 19 bases between them. This CDR3 is 14 amino acids long.

The chain uses TRBV25-1 and TRBJ2-7; D perhaps matches TRBD2 (7 bases). Trimming removed 3 bases at V and 6 bases at J, with 18 bases between. CDR1 and CDR2 from the germline V gene are MGHDK and SYGVNS. The CDR3 has 15 amino acids. In nucleotides, the CDR3 is TGTGCCAGCAGTGACTGGGAGGGGGGCTATTTCGAGCAGTACTTC. It codes for CASSDWEGGYFEQYF.

The V call is TRBV4-1, the J call TRBJ2-5, with D perhaps matching TRBD1 (8 bases). Germline CDR1 and CDR2: MGHRA and YSYEKL. V was shortened by 4 bases and J by 5 bases, with 29 bases between the two germline ends. The length of the CDR3 is 19 residues. CDR3 sequence reads: CASSPSPWTGRADKETQYF. In DNA form, the CDR3 reads TGCGCCAGCAGCCCCTCACCATGGACAGGGAGGGCCGATAAGGAGACCCAGTACTTC.

This chain links TRBV13 with TRBJ1-5, with D tentatively TRBD1 (6 bases). Germline CDR1 and CDR2: PRHDT and FYEKMQ (reference sequence). Trimming stripped 0 bases from V and 2 bases from J, with 8 bases between. The CDR3 has 15 residues. The CDR3 DNA is TGTGCCAGCAGCTTAGGTGGGGGCGGCAATCAGCCCCAGCATTTT. As protein: CASSLGGGGNQPQHF.

The chain is built from TRBV4-1 and TRBJ1-1; a possible D gene is TRBD1 (6 bases). The CDR3 loop spans 14 amino acids. Trimming stripped 4 bases from V and 1 base from J, with 10 bases between. Germline V gives CDR1 MGHRA, CDR2 YSYEKL. This chain's CDR3 is CASSPGHPNTEAFF. The CDR3, as DNA: TGCGCCAGCAGCCCGGGACACCCGAACACTGAAGCTTTCTTT.

The rearrangement joins TRBV27 to TRBJ2-7; D gene uncertain. The CDR3 spans 11 residues. Germline V gene sequence: CDR1 MNHEY, CDR2 SMNVEV (reference sequence). Trimming removed 2 bases from V and 4 bases from J, with 3 bases in between. CDR3 sequence (DNA): TGTGCCAGCAGTTTAGGTTACGAGCAGTACTTC. Its translation: CASSLGYEQYF.

This chain links TRBV9 with TRBJ2-7, with D hard to call. The CDR3 runs 12 residues. The germline gives CDR1 SGDLS, CDR2 YYNGEE. The V and J ends lost 1 base and 3 bases respectively, with 5 bases between them. The CDR3 DNA follows: TGTGCCAGCAGCGTACCGTTCTACGAGCAGTACTTC. It yields the protein CASSVPFYEQYF. Variable domain in full (rest from reference TRBV9 and TRBJ2-7): DSGVTQTPKHLITATGQRVTLRCSPRSGDLSVYWYQQSLDQGLQFLIQYYNGEERAKGNILERFSAQQFPDLHSELNLSSLELGDSALYFCASSVPFYEQYFGPGTRLTVT.

The table lists this clone with a few counts. The gene calls are TRBV30 and TRBJ1-1, with 8 bases identical to TRBD1. With V trimmed by 5 bases and J by 1 base, 6 bases remained unmatched. CDR3 size: 14 residues. Germline CDR1 and CDR2: GTSNPN and SVGIG (reference sequence). The CDR3 DNA reads as TGTGCCTGGCAGGACAGGGAGAAGAACACTGAAGCTTTCTTT. This translates into CAWQDREKNTEAFF. The full variable domain, completed using reference TRBV30 and TRBJ1-1, is SQTIHQWPATLVQPVGSPLSLECTVEGTSNPNLYWYRQAAGRGLQLLFYSVGIGQISSEVPQNLSASRPQDRQFILSSKKLLLSDSGFYLCAWQDREKNTEAFFGQGTRLTVV.

V is TRBV7-9 and J is TRBJ2-1, with 8 nucleotides matching TRBD2. The CDR3 consists of 15 residues. Unmatched junction bases numbered 9, after V lost 7 bases and J lost 4 bases. CDR1 is SEHNR, CDR2 FQNEAQ, per germline (reference sequence). In nucleotides, the CDR3 is TGTGCCAGCAATCCCCCGGCGGGAGGTTACAATGAGCAGTTCTTC. This gives the protein CASNPPAGGYNEQFF.

This chain links TRBV2 with TRBJ2-1, with 11 nucleotides matching TRBD1. V lost 10 bases to trimming and J lost 7 bases; unmatched junction nucleotides: 9. The CDR3 has 14 amino acids. Germline CDR1 and CDR2: SNHLY and FYNNEI. Written as DNA, the CDR3 is TGTGCCATCTCCGGGACAGGGGGTGGAAATGAGCAGTTCTTC. Residues: CAISGTGGGNEQFF.

V is TRBV28 and J is TRBJ2-7; D may be TRBD2 (6 bases). This CDR3 has 15 amino acids. Germline CDR1 is MDHEN and CDR2 is SYDVKM. The germline V and J ends were trimmed by 7 bases and 6 bases, with 22 bases remaining between them. CDR3 coding DNA: TGTGCCAGCACCCTGACCGGGGCGGGATACAGCGAGCAGTACTTC. As protein: CASTLTGAGYSEQYF.